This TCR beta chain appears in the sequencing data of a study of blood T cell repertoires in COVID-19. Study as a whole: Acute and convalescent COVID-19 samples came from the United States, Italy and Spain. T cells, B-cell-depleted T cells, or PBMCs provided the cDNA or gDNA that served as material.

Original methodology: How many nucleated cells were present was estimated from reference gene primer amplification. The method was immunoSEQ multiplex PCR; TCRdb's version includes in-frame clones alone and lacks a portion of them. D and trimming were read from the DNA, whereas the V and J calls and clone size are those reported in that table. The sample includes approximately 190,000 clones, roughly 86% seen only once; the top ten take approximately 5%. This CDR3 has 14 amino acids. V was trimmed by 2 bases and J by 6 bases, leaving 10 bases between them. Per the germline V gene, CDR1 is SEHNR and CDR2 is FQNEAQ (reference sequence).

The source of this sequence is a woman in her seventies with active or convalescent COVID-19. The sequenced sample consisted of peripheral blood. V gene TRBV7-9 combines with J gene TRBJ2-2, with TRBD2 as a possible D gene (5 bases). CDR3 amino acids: CASSLREGAGELFF. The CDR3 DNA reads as TGTGCCAGCAGCTTACGAGAGGGAGCCGGGGAGCTGTTTTTT.